Following are 21 T cell receptor beta chains from one sample sequenced in a study of blood T cell repertoires in COVID-19. The data were produced by immunoSEQ multiplex PCR, yet TCRdb's version contains in-frame clones alone and is incomplete. Of roughly 190,000 clones detected, approximately 87% appear once; the ten largest clones hold approximately 9.9%. The specimen sequenced was peripheral blood. The receptor set was obtained from a woman aged 55-75 years with COVID-19, enrolled during active disease.

The chain recombines TRBV15 with TRBJ2-1; D may be TRBD1 (6 bases). V lost 3 bases and J lost 0, with 15 bases in between. The CDR3 has 17 amino acids. Germline V CDR1 and CDR2: LNHNV, YYDKDF (reference sequence). This CDR3 reads CATSRTGRSSSYNEQFF. The CDR3 coding sequence is TGTGCCACCAGCAGGACAGGCCGAAGTAGCTCCTACAATGAGCAGTTCTTC. Complete variable domain (other parts from reference TRBV15 and TRBJ2-1): DAMVIQNPRYQVTQFGKPVTLSCSQTLNHNVMYWYQQKSSQAPKLLFHYYDKDFNNEADTPDNFQSRRPNTSFCFLDIRSPGLGDTAMYLCATSRTGRSSSYNEQFFGPGTRLTVL.

The chain joins TRBV29-1 to TRBJ1-2; unclear D gene. CDR1 and CDR2 (germline): SQVTM, ANQGSEA. The ends were cut back, 4 bases at V and 6 bases at J, with 18 bases in the middle. CDR3 length equals 14 residues. CDR3 amino acids: CSVGEIAAWHGYTF. DNA of the CDR3: TGCAGCGTTGGTGAAATCGCGGCGTGGCATGGCTACACCTTC.

This clone turned up a few times. This rearrangement joins TRBV6-6 to TRBJ2-2; tentative D call: TRBD1 (5 bases). This CDR3 is built from 14 residues. CDR1 is MNHNY and CDR2 is SVGAGI in the germline V gene (reference sequence). The V end was cut by 7 bases, the J end by 3 bases, with 12 bases between. CDR3 in DNA: TGTGCCAGCAACTACGGCAGGGACACCGGGGAGCTGTTTTTT. It codes for CASNYGRDTGELFF.

The V call is TRBV11-2, the J call TRBJ2-7; TRBD2 might be the D (6 bases). Trimming left V 5 bases short and J 1 base short, with 27 bases between. Looked up from germline, CDR1 is SGHAT and CDR2 is FQNNGV. This CDR3 comprises 19 residues. The CDR3 nucleotides are TGTGCCAGCAGCCTTTCCCGGGCCCACGCACGCGGGGTGTCCTACGAGCAGTACTTC. It codes for CASSLSRAHARGVSYEQYF.

The rearrangement uses TRBV7-6 and TRBJ2-7; perhaps TRBD2 as D (5 bases). Germline CDR1 is SGHVS and CDR2 is FNYEAQ. The CDR3 sequence is 15 residues long. V was trimmed by 5 bases and J by 6 bases, leaving 20 bases between them. The CDR3: CASSPRRSGSGEQYF. DNA of the CDR3: TGTGCCAGCAGCCCTCGGAGATCGGGGTCTGGCGAGCAGTACTTC.

This sequence joins TRBV5-4 and TRBJ1-5; 9 bases are shared with TRBD1. Trimming cost V 4 bases and J 4 bases; bases outside gene matches: 3. The germline V gene has CDR1 SGHNT and CDR2 YYREEE (reference sequence). This CDR3 contains 14 residues. CDR3: CASSRDRENQPQHF. In nucleotides, the CDR3 is TGTGCCAGCAGCCGGGACAGGGAAAATCAGCCCCAGCATTTT.

This sequence joins TRBV15 and TRBJ2-7, with 10 bases aligning to TRBD1. This CDR3 is built from 15 residues. After removal of 3 bases from V and 2 bases from J, the junction contained 4 bases not matched to a gene. Germline V gives CDR1 LNHNV, CDR2 YYDKDF (reference sequence). CDR3 bases: TGTGCCACCAGCAGGATGGGACAGGGGACCTACGAGCAGTACTTC. Translated: CATSRMGQGTYEQYF.

The chain links TRBV6-5 to TRBJ2-3; D may be TRBD2 (5 bases). The germline V gene has CDR1 MNHEY and CDR2 SVGAGI. The CDR3 consists of 14 residues. V lost 8 bases and J 2 bases, leaving 14 bases between the germline ends. The CDR3 protein is CASAGRTITDTQYF. CDR3 DNA: TGTGCCAGCGCGGGCAGAACCATCACAGATACGCAGTATTTT.

The CDR3 DNA sequence: TGCGCCAGCAGCTTGGCCCCCGGGAGGGCGCATGAGCAGTTCTTC. It is translated as CASSLAPGRAHEQFF. V gene TRBV5-1 combines with J gene TRBJ2-1, with TRBD2 matching 8 bases. V shed 0 bases, J shed 8 bases, and the junction held 7 bases outside the gene matches. The CDR3 totals 15 residues. Germline V gene lookup returns CDR1 SGHRS and CDR2 YFSETQ. The entire variable domain, with the rest obtained from reference TRBV5-1 and TRBJ2-1, is as follows: KAGVTQTPRYLIKTRGQQVTLSCSPISGHRSVSWYQQTPGQGLQFLFEYFSETQRNKGNFPGRFSGRQFSNSRSEMNVSTLELGDSALYLCASSLAPGRAHEQFFGPGTRLTVL.

The rearrangement uses TRBV30 and TRBJ1-1; D is uncertain. The CDR3 is 14 amino acids. CDR1 GTSNPN and CDR2 SVGIG come from the germline V gene (reference sequence). Trimming left V 2 bases short and J 5 bases short, with 15 bases between. CDR3 nucleotide sequence: TGTGCCTGGAGTAAGTTGTCCGTTACAACTGAAGCTTTCTTT. This translates into CAWSKLSVTTEAFF. The complete variable domain, with remaining parts taken from reference TRBV30 and TRBJ1-1, reads SQTIHQWPATLVQPVGSPLSLECTVEGTSNPNLYWYRQAAGRGLQLLFYSVGIGQISSEVPQNLSASRPQDRQFILSSKKLLLSDSGFYLCAWSKLSVTTEAFFGQGTRLTVV.

The chain combines TRBV5-6 with TRBJ2-1, with 12 positions matching TRBD2. J gave up 9 bases and V 3 bases, and 7 bases lay outside the gene matches. Germline CDR1 reads SGHDT; CDR2 reads YYEEEE. The CDR3 consists of 15 residues. DNA for the CDR3: TGTGCCAGCAGCTCTAGCGGGAGGGCCCGGGCTGAGCAGTTCTTC. This sequence encodes CASSSSGRARAEQFF.

The chain employs TRBV9 and TRBJ2-2; D not resolved. CDR3 length: 12 amino acids. Germline values: CDR1 SGDLS, CDR2 YYNGEE. The V end was cut by 3 bases, the J end by 4 bases, with 4 bases between. For the CDR3, the DNA is TGTGCCAGCAGCGCCCTCACCGGGGAGCTGTTTTTT. Its translation is CASSALTGELFF.

This clone has just a few counts. The V call is TRBV6-6, the J call TRBJ1-1; TRBD1 might be the D (5 bases). V lost 2 bases and J 1 base, leaving 11 bases between the germline ends. The CDR3 has 15 residues. Germline V CDR1 and CDR2: MNHNY, SVGAGI (reference sequence). CDR3 region: CASSYGGGANTEAFF. Written as DNA, the CDR3 is TGTGCCAGCAGTTACGGGGGAGGGGCGAACACTGAAGCTTTCTTT.

The J gene is TRBJ1-3, the V gene TRBV29-1; unclear D gene. Germline V lookup: CDR1 SQVTM, CDR2 ANQGSEA. V was clipped by 5 bases and J by 2 bases, with 13 bases between them. This CDR3 comprises 14 residues. The CDR3 loop reads CSVYNAVPGNTIYF. The DNA for the CDR3 is TGCAGCGTTTACAATGCCGTTCCTGGAAACACCATATATTTT.

The V and J genes are TRBV5-1 and TRBJ1-2; 7 bases fit TRBD1. This CDR3 region has 13 residues. V shed 0 bases and J 4 bases; nucleotides not matched to a gene: 0. Germline V gives CDR1 SGHRS, CDR2 YFSETQ. The CDR3 sequence is CASSLDRGYGYTF. CDR3 nucleotide sequence: TGCGCCAGCAGCTTGGACAGGGGCTATGGCTACACCTTC.

The chain combines TRBV11-2 with TRBJ2-5; 9 bases map to TRBD2. Germline V gene sequence: CDR1 SGHAT, CDR2 FQNNGV. The CDR3 contains 17 residues. The junction had 12 bases not matched to a gene; V was cut back by 2 bases and J by 5 bases. In nucleotides, the CDR3 is TGTGCCAGCAGCTTACTGGGCGGGAGGGCTCGCAGGGAGACCCAGTACTTC. It specifies CASSLLGGRARRETQYF.

This sequence joins TRBV5-6 and TRBJ2-7; 8 positions match TRBD1. This CDR3 has 15 amino acids. CDR1 is SGHDT and CDR2 is YYEEEE in the germline V gene. V shed 2 bases and J 3 bases; nucleotides not matched to a gene: 7. The CDR3 DNA reads TGTGCCAGCAGCTTTGACAGGGGATTTGACTACGAGCAGTACTTC. Translated: CASSFDRGFDYEQYF.

The CDR3 DNA is TGTGCCAGTAGGCCGACCCTACAGGGCGCCTCTGGAAACACCATATATTTT. It translates to CASRPTLQGASGNTIYF. The rearrangement links TRBV19 to TRBJ1-3, with D perhaps TRBD1 (6 bases). CDR1 and CDR2 (germline): LNHDA, SQIVND (reference sequence). Trimming shortened V by 6 bases and J by 0 bases, and 18 bases separated the two germline ends. The CDR3 length is 17 residues.

The rearrangement links TRBV10-3 to TRBJ1-4, with TRBD1 matching 10 bases. V lost 4 bases to trimming and J lost 8 bases; unmatched junction nucleotides: 7. Germline assignment: CDR1 ENHRY and CDR2 SYGVKD. This CDR3 has 15 residues. CDR3 DNA: TGTGCCATCAGTGGGACAGGGGGACCGGACGAAAAACTGTTTTTT. Translated: CAISGTGGPDEKLFF.

This chain joins TRBV5-6 and TRBJ1-2; 10 bases line up with TRBD1. V dropped 4 bases and J dropped 3; count of bases not matched to a gene: 6. CDR3 size: 15 residues. Germline CDR1 is SGHDT and CDR2 is YYEEEE. CDR3 DNA: TGTGCCAGCAGCCCCGGGACAGGGGCTGACTATGGCTACACCTTC. Encoded protein: CASSPGTGADYGYTF.

Note on this clone: This sample also contains other DNA sequences that code for the same CDR3. The chain employs TRBV5-1 and TRBJ2-6, with 8 bases lining up with TRBD1. Trimming removed 9 bases from V and 3 bases from J; junction bases left unmatched: 8. The CDR3 is made up of 15 amino acids. Germline CDR1 and CDR2: SGHRS and YFSETQ. In DNA form, the CDR3 reads TGCGCCACCGGACAGGGAAGCTTTGGGGCCAACGTCCTGACTTTC. Translation: CATGQGSFGANVLTF.